This T cell receptor beta chain derives from a study of T cells in Graves' hyperthyroidism and ophthalmopathy. TCR beta CDR3 regions were amplified from RNA. HTBI primers drove first-round RT-PCR of the TCR CDR3. TCRdb ran MiXCR on the multiplex PCR reads and lists one entry per CDR3 protein. Of 300,000 to 450,000 distinct CDR3 sequences in the sample, about 13% were seen once. This clonotype was detected many times. V shed 0 bases and J 3 bases; nucleotides not matched to a gene: 2. Germline-derived CDR1 and CDR2 are SNHLY and FYNNEI. The CDR3 contains 15 residues. The chain joins TRBV2 to TRBJ1-5; 7 bases agree with TRBD1. Sequencing was done on a sample of blood. The receptor was derived from a man aged 25-45 years with Graves' hyperthyroidism that later progressed to Graves' ophthalmopathy. The CDR3 protein is CASSEAGTVNQPQHF. CDR3 in DNA: TGTGCCAGCAGTGAAGCCGGGACAGTCAATCAGCCCCAGCATTTT.